These T cell receptor beta chains were read from a single sample in a study of Ad26.COV2.S vaccination and SARS-CoV-2 variants. Using immunoSEQ multiplex PCR, the repertoire was profiled, and TCRdb retains in-frame clones only, with some absent. The repertoire includes approximately 300,000 clones, around 83% of them detected once, and 1.9% sits in the top ten. The sequenced sample was peripheral blood, obtained in a trial of Ad26.COV2.S vaccine versus placebo. These receptor sequences come from a person between 18 and 65 years old who received the Ad26.COV2.S COVID-19 vaccine or a placebo. Both conserved end residues are part of each CDR3. The order of the fields is J gene, V gene, clone size, D gene, CDR3 DNA, CDR3 protein. D genes are given only for firm matches. Size values are once, few and many counts, or a class for expanded clones, and some rows have none.

>TRBJ1-2|TRBV5-6|-|-
TGTGCCAGCAGCTCCCAGCGACCAGGTGGGGATGGCTACACCTTC
CASSSQRPGGDGYTF
>TRBJ1-2|TRBV10-3|-|-
TGTGCCATCAGTGAAACAGTAGATGGCTACACCTTC
CAISETVDGYTF
>TRBJ1-2|TRBV19|-|-
TGTGCCAGTAGTATTATGACGGCAGGGGTTGGCTACACCTTC
CASSIMTAGVGYTF
>TRBJ2-3|TRBV7-2|once|-
TGTGCCAGCAGCTTAGTCCGAAGGGAAGATACGCAGTATTTT
CASSLVRREDTQYF
>TRBJ1-2|TRBV7-3|-|TRBD1
TGTGCCAGCAGCTTAGGACAGGGCACATATGGCTACACCTTC
CASSLGQGTYGYTF
>TRBJ2-7|TRBV6-1|-|-
TGTGCCAGCAGTGAAGCCCTCGTCAGGGTCTACGAGCAGTACTTC
CASSEALVRVYEQYF
>TRBJ1-2|TRBV18|-|-
TGTGCCAGCTCACCAGACAGTTACTATGGCTACACCTTC
CASSPDSYYGYTF
>TRBJ2-6|TRBV27|-|-
TGTGCCAGTTCCTCGGGACGCCTATCTGGGGCCAACGTCCTGACTTTC
CASSSGRLSGANVLTF
>TRBJ1-5|TRBV18|-|-
TGTGCCAGCTCACCCAACTTTGGCAATCAGCCCCAGCATTTT
CASSPNFGNQPQHF
>TRBJ2-1|TRBV7-9|many|-
TGTGCCAGCAGCTCCAGCCGCGCGTACAATGAGCAGTTCTTC
CASSSSRAYNEQFF
>TRBJ1-6|TRBV5-1|-|TRBD1
TGCGCCAGCAGCCTGGGACAGGGAATCCGTTCACCCCTCCACTTT
CASSLGQGIRSPLHF
>TRBJ1-3|TRBV4-2|-|-
TGTGCCAGCAGTCAAGATGGGAACAGAGGAAACACCATATATTTT
CASSQDGNRGNTIYF
>TRBJ1-1|TRBV4-1|-|TRBD1
TGCGCCAGCAGCCCAGGGGGGGACACTGAAGCTTTCTTT
CASSPGGDTEAFF
>TRBJ2-7|TRBV7-9|few|-
TGTGCCAGCAGCCGCCATGGCAGCTCCTACGAGCAGTACTTC
CASSRHGSSYEQYF
>TRBJ2-5|TRBV4-1|-|-
TGCGCCAGCAGCCAAACGGAAGCCCTAGCGAGTAGAGAGACCCAGTACTTC
CASSQTEALASRETQYF
>TRBJ1-3|TRBV9|-|-
TGTGCCAGCAGCCCAACTACTGGAAACACCATATATTTT
CASSPTTGNTIYF
>TRBJ1-1|TRBV7-8|-|-
TGTGCCAGCAGCCGGGGCGGAACTGAAGCTTTCTTT
CASSRGGTEAFF
>TRBJ1-2|TRBV30|-|-
TGTGCCTGGAGTGTCGTAGGGGTGGCCTATGGCTACACCTTC
CAWSVVGVAYGYTF
>TRBJ1-1|TRBV18|-|-
TGTGCCAGCTCACCCCCGGGTGTTTCAGGTCAAGGTGAAGCTTTCTTT
CASSPPGVSGQGEAFF
>TRBJ2-1|TRBV3-1/TRBV3-2|-|TRBD2
TGTGCCAGCAGCCCACGTCTCGGGACTAGCGGGAACAATGAGCAGTTCTTC
CASSPRLGTSGNNEQFF
>TRBJ1-1|TRBV5-4|-|TRBD1
TGTGCCAGCAGACTACCAGGGGGTCCGAACACTGAAGCTTTCTTT
CASRLPGGPNTEAFF
>TRBJ1-1|TRBV7-2|-|-
TGTGCCAGCAGCTCCCAGGGTTATCTGAACACTGAAGCTTTCTTT
CASSSQGYLNTEAFF
>TRBJ1-3|TRBV6-5|-|TRBD1
TGTGCCAGCCGGAAACAGGGGCCAGGAAACACCATATATTTT
CASRKQGPGNTIYF
>TRBJ1-1|TRBV30|-|TRBD1
TGTGCCTGGAGCCTTGGGGGACAGTCGAACACTGAAGCTTTCTTT
CAWSLGGQSNTEAFF
>TRBJ1-2|TRBV6-5|once|-
TGTGCCAGCTTAGGGAGAAGTTTAGATGGCTACACCTTC
CASLGRSLDGYTF
>TRBJ1-5|TRBV10-2|once|-
TGCGCCAGCAGTGAGAGTGGGGGCGGGGGGCAGCCCCAGCATTTT
CASSESGGGGQPQHF